This is a list of T cell receptor beta chains from one sample in a study of blood T cell repertoires in COVID-19. Assay: immunoSEQ multiplex PCR; the TCRdb copy retains only in-frame clones and omits some. The data show about 140,000 clones, about 88% seen once. Material for sequencing was peripheral blood. The receptor source for this set is a human donor in a cohort sampled during active COVID-19. Each CDR3 is given with its conserved first and last residue. Each record gives: J gene, D gene, clone size, V gene, CDR3 protein, CDR3 DNA. D genes are given only for firm matches. Clone size, where shown, is once, few, many, or a class for clones that have expanded.

>TRBJ2-7|NA|NA|TRBV6-2/TRBV6-3
CASSPRSVSYEQYF
TGTGCCAGCAGTCCCCGCTCGGTCTCCTACGAGCAGTACTTC
>TRBJ2-1|NA|NA|TRBV28
CASSLLIYNEQFF
TGTGCCAGCAGTTTATTAATTTACAATGAGCAGTTCTTC
>TRBJ2-3|NA|once|TRBV5-1
CASSLRGFTITDTQYF
TGCGCCAGCAGCTTGCGAGGATTTACGATCACAGATACGCAGTATTTT
>TRBJ2-2|TRBD1|NA|TRBV7-8
CASSLGGQGAGELFF
TGTGCCAGCAGCTTAGGGGGACAGGGGGCCGGGGAGCTGTTTTTT
>TRBJ1-3|TRBD1|few|TRBV7-9
CASSSETGTGNTIYF
TGTGCCAGCAGCTCAGAGACAGGGACGGGAAACACCATATATTTT
>TRBJ2-3|NA|once|TRBV29-1
CSVSHQADTQYF
TGCAGCGTTTCACACCAGGCAGATACGCAGTATTTT
>TRBJ2-3|NA|NA|TRBV6-1
CASSSPDSSTDTQYF
TGTGCCAGCAGTTCTCCAGACAGTAGCACAGATACGCAGTATTTT
>TRBJ2-3|NA|NA|TRBV9
CASSVGGLSTDTQYF
TGTGCCAGCAGCGTAGGCGGGCTTAGCACAGATACGCAGTATTTT
>TRBJ2-7|TRBD2|once|TRBV4-1
CASSPAGGLAGTKHPYEQYF
TGCGCCAGCAGCCCGGCCGGGGGACTAGCGGGGACAAAACACCCCTACGAGCAGTACTTC
>TRBJ2-3|TRBD2|NA|TRBV4-1
CASSRLAGGTDTQYF
TGCGCCAGCAGCCGACTAGCGGGGGGGACAGATACGCAGTATTTT
>TRBJ2-1|TRBD1|NA|TRBV11-2
CASSPGTGYEQFF
TGTGCCAGCAGCCCAGGGACAGGGTATGAGCAGTTCTTC
>TRBJ2-7|TRBD2|few|TRBV2
CASSPGGGGPGNEQYF
TGTGCCAGCAGCCCGGGGGGCGGGGGGCCAGGGAACGAGCAGTACTTC
>TRBJ2-1|TRBD2|NA|TRBV15
CATSRDRLADPSYNEQFF
TGTGCCACCAGCAGAGATCGCCTAGCGGACCCCTCCTACAATGAGCAGTTCTTC
>TRBJ2-1|NA|NA|TRBV2
CASTETGSQQFF
TGTGCCAGCACCGAGACCGGGAGTCAACAGTTCTTC
>TRBJ1-5|NA|NA|TRBV27
CASSPTSQWGGFNQPQHF
TGTGCCAGCAGTCCAACCTCCCAGTGGGGGGGTTTCAATCAGCCCCAGCATTTT
>TRBJ1-5|TRBD1|NA|TRBV7-9
CASSLGSGPGTGYVEPQHF
TGTGCCAGCAGCTTAGGAAGCGGGCCGGGGACAGGGTACGTAGAGCCCCAGCATTTT
>TRBJ2-3|NA|NA|TRBV28
CASSPPSGVGEYF
TGTGCCAGCAGTCCCCCCTCGGGGGTGGGGGAGTACTTC
>TRBJ1-1|NA|few|TRBV27
CASSSSGARAFF
TGTGCCAGCAGTTCGTCGGGAGCGAGGGCTTTCTTT
>TRBJ2-7|TRBD2|NA|TRBV5-1
CASSLGGVAGGSSYEQYF
TGCGCCAGCAGCTTGGGGGGAGTGGCGGGAGGGAGCTCCTACGAGCAGTACTTC
>TRBJ2-6|TRBD1|NA|TRBV5-1
CASSPGTGFFSGANVLTF
TGCGCCAGCAGCCCCGGGACAGGGTTCTTTTCTGGGGCCAACGTCCTGACTTTC
>TRBJ2-5|NA|NA|TRBV27
CAPALSSQETQYF
TGTGCCCCTGCCTTATCGAGCCAAGAGACCCAGTACTTC
>TRBJ1-2|TRBD1|NA|TRBV9
CASSVRDSLNYGYTF
TGTGCCAGCAGCGTACGGGACAGCCTTAACTATGGCTACACCTTC
>TRBJ2-7|NA|NA|TRBV27
CASSLSSDASYEQYF
TGTGCCAGCAGTTTATCAAGCGATGCTTCCTACGAGCAGTACTTC
>TRBJ1-2|TRBD1|NA|TRBV7-9
CASSKSDSRGPYGYTF
TGTGCCAGCAGCAAAAGTGATTCCAGGGGGCCCTATGGCTACACCTTC
>TRBJ1-2|NA|NA|TRBV5-1
CASSLQPSLNYGYTF
TGCGCCAGCAGCTTACAGCCTTCCCTTAACTATGGCTACACCTTC
>TRBJ2-7|TRBD2|NA|TRBV28
CASSVSSGNYEQYF
TGTGCCAGCAGCGTGAGTAGCGGGAACTACGAGCAGTACTTC
>TRBJ2-2|TRBD1|NA|TRBV2
CASSKGQGGGELFF
TGTGCCAGCAGTAAGGGACAGGGTGGCGGGGAGCTGTTTTTT
>TRBJ1-6|TRBD1|few|TRBV9
CASSGDRDRGLNSPLHF
TGTGCCAGCAGCGGCGACCGGGACAGGGGACTTAATTCACCCCTCCACTTT
>TRBJ2-5|TRBD2|NA|TRBV5-5
CASSLVLAGGETQYF
TGTGCCAGCAGCTTGGTCCTAGCGGGAGGGGAGACCCAGTACTTC
>TRBJ2-7|NA|NA|TRBV6-4
CASSRDANREQYF
TGTGCCAGCAGCCGGGATGCTAACCGCGAGCAGTACTTC
>TRBJ2-7|TRBD1|NA|TRBV10-1
CASSAGTGIYEQYF
TGCGCCAGCAGTGCAGGGACAGGGATCTACGAGCAGTACTTC
>TRBJ1-1|TRBD1|NA|TRBV29-1
CSVSKDRVETEAFF
TGCAGCGTTAGCAAGGACAGGGTTGAGACTGAAGCTTTCTTT
>TRBJ2-7|TRBD1|NA|TRBV11-2
CASSPINRNRGSSYEQYF
TGTGCCAGCAGCCCTATTAACCGGAACAGGGGAAGCTCCTACGAGCAGTACTTC
>TRBJ2-7|TRBD2|once|TRBV7-9
CASIPGIMTSGRMYEQYF
TGTGCCAGCATCCCGGGAATTATGACTAGCGGGAGAATGTACGAGCAGTACTTC
>TRBJ2-1|NA|NA|TRBV3-1/TRBV3-2
CASSQSVRFPGEQFF
TGTGCCAGCAGCCAATCTGTTCGGTTCCCCGGGGAGCAGTTCTTC
>TRBJ1-1|NA|once|TRBV7-9
CASSLARVEAFF
TGTGCCAGCAGCTTAGCGCGGGTTGAAGCTTTCTTT